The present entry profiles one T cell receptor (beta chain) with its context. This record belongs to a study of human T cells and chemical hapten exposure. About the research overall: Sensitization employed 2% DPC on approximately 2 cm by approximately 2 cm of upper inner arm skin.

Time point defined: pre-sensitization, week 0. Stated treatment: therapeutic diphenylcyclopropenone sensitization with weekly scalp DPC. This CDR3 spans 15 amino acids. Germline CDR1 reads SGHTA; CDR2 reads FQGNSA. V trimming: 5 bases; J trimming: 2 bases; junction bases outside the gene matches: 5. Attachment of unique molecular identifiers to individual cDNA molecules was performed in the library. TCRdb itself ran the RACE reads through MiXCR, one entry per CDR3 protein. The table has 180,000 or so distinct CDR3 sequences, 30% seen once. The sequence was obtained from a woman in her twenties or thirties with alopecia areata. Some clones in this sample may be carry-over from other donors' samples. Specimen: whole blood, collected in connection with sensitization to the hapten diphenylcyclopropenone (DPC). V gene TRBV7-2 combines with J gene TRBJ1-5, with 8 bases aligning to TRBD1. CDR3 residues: CASSITGGGNQPQHF. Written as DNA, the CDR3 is TGTGCCAGCAGCATTACAGGGGGTGGCAATCAGCCCCAGCATTTT.